Detailed here is one TCR beta chain. Its antigen is unidentified. This sample stems from a study of T cell responses to AZD1222 COVID-19 vaccine. Profiled with immunoSEQ multiplex PCR; TCRdb holds only in-frame clones, not every one. The sample lists about 120,000 clones; 88% were seen once. General observations from the study: Nearly half of spike-specific TCRs reportedly go after variant regions that carry no mutations. The study found Spike-specific TCR breadth and depth rose after two AZD1222 doses.

CDR1 SNHLY and CDR2 FYNNEI come from the germline V gene. The length of the CDR3 is 12 residues. The V end was cut by 6 bases, the J end by 3 bases, with 8 bases between. The gene calls are TRBV2 and TRBJ1-1, with D unclear. The source is an adult in good health. Specimen: peripheral blood, collected on day 0 of AZD1222 vaccination. The CDR3 sequence: CASRGSYTEAFF. CDR3 DNA sequence: TGTGCCAGCAGGGGTTCCTACACTGAAGCTTTCTTT.